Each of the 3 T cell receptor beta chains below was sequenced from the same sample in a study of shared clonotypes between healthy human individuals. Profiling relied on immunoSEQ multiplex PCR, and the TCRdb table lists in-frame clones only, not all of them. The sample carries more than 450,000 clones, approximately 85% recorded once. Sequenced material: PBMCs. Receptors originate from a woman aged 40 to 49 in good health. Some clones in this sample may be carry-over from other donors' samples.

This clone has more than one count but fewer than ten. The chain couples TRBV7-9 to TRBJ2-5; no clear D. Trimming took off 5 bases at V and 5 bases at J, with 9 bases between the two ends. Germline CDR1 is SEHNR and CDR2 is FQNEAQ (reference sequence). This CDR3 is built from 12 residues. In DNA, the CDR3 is TGTGCCAGCAGCCCTCATGGGGAGACCCAGTACTTC. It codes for CASSPHGETQYF.

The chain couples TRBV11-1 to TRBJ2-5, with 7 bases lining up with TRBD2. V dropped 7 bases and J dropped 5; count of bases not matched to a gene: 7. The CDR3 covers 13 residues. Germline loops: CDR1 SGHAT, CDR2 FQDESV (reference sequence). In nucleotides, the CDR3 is TGTGCCAGCACCCCCGGGGGGAGGGAGACCCAGTACTTC. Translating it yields CASTPGGRETQYF.

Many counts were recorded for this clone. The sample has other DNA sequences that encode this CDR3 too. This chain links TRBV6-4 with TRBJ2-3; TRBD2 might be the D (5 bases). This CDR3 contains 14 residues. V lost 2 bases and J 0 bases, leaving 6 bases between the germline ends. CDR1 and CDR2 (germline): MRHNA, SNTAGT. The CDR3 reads CASSDGGSTDTQYF. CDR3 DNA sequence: TGTGCCAGCAGTGACGGCGGGAGCACAGATACGCAGTATTTT.